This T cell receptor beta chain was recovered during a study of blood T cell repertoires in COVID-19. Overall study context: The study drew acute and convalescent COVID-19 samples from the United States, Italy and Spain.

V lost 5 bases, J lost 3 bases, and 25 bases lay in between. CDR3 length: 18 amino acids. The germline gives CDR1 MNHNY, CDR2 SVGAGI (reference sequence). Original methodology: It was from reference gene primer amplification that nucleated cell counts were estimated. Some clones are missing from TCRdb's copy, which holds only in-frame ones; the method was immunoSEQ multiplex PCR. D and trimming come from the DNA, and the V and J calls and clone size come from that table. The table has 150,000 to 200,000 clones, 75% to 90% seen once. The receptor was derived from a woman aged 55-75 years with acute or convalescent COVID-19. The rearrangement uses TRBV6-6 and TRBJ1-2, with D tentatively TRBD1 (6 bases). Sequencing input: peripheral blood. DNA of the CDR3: TGTGCCAGCAGTCACCCGTCAGGGGTAAGAGGTCTGGACTATGGCTACACCTTC. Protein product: CASSHPSGVRGLDYGYTF.